Presented here are 17 T cell receptor beta chains from one specimen sequenced in a study of shared clonotypes between healthy human individuals. The protocol was immunoSEQ multiplex PCR, while the TCRdb copy is restricted to in-frame clones and leaves out a portion. This sample carries millions of clones, approximately 93% of them seen once, and the ten largest clones take 0.3% to 0.4%. Source material: naive CD4+ T cells from PBMCs. The subset denotes: CD45RA+ positively selected. The receptors come from a man aged 18 to 29 in good health. Some clones in this sample may be carry-over from other donors' samples.

The rearrangement links TRBV30 to TRBJ1-3, with D possibly TRBD1 on 5 matching bases. Germline values: CDR1 GTSNPN, CDR2 SVGIG (reference sequence). V was pared by 0 bases and J by 3 bases, with 12 bases between. The CDR3 runs to 15 residues. The chain's CDR3 is CAWSVQGGDGNTIYF. The CDR3 bases are TGTGCCTGGAGTGTTCAGGGCGGGGATGGAAACACCATATATTTT.

This chain connects TRBV28 to TRBJ2-7, with a tentative D call TRBD1 (6 bases). CDR1 is MDHEN, CDR2 SYDVKM, per germline. The ends were cut back, 2 bases at V and 1 base at J, with 12 bases in the middle. The CDR3 covers 15 residues. CDR3: CASSLIGTQSYEQYF. CDR3 in DNA: TGTGCCAGCAGTTTAATCGGGACACAGTCCTACGAGCAGTACTTC.

CDR3 bases: TGTGCCAGCAGCGATTGGCGGGAGGGCCTACTGTACTTC. Its translation: CASSDWREGLLYF. The chain is built from TRBV28 and TRBJ2-7; 9 positions agree with TRBD2. Germline assignment: CDR1 MDHEN and CDR2 SYDVKM. This CDR3 has 13 residues. J was trimmed by 12 bases and V by 6 bases; bases with no gene match: 12.

This chain links TRBV18 with TRBJ2-3; D possibly corresponds to TRBD1 (6 bases). The ends were cut back, 6 bases at V and 2 bases at J, with 12 bases in the middle. This CDR3 contains 14 residues. Germline V gene lookup returns CDR1 KGHSH and CDR2 LQKENI. This CDR3 is CASSENRDTDTQYF. CDR3 sequence (DNA): TGTGCCAGCTCGGAAAACAGGGACACAGATACGCAGTATTTT.

V and J are TRBV5-1 and TRBJ2-3, with 7 bases that match TRBD1. The CDR3 is 15 residues long. J lost 3 bases, V lost 4 bases, and 8 bases had no gene match. CDR1 is SGHRS and CDR2 is YFSETQ in the germline V gene. CDR3 DNA sequence: TGCGCCAGCAGCATCACCTCGACAGGGACAGATACGCAGTATTTT. Translation gives CASSITSTGTDTQYF. Filled out from reference TRBV5-1 and TRBJ2-3, the complete variable domain reads KAGVTQTPRYLIKTRGQQVTLSCSPISGHRSVSWYQQTPGQGLQFLFEYFSETQRNKGNFPGRFSGRQFSNSRSEMNVSTLELGDSALYLCASSITSTGTDTQYFGPGTRLTVL.

The chain has TRBV7-2 and TRBJ2-5; 7 positions agree with TRBD1. Germline V lookup: CDR1 SGHTA, CDR2 FQGNSA. J gave up 2 bases and V 5 bases, and 8 bases lay outside the gene matches. The CDR3 consists of 15 residues. CDR3 nucleotide sequence: TGTGCCAGCAGCGCATCCGGGACAGTACAAGAGACCCAGTACTTC. Its protein product is CASSASGTVQETQYF.

The chain is built from TRBV5-1 and TRBJ2-5; TRBD1 agrees at 10 bases. CDR3 length: 15 amino acids. Looked up from germline, CDR1 is SGHRS and CDR2 is YFSETQ. V shed 4 bases and J 4 bases; nucleotides not matched to a gene: 7. CDR3 bases: TGCGCCAGCAGCCCGGGACAGGGGTGGGGAGAGACCCAGTACTTC. Its protein product is CASSPGQGWGETQYF.

This clone was seen once. This chain joins TRBV18 and TRBJ1-5; 7 bases fit TRBD1. The germline V gene encodes CDR1 KGHSH and CDR2 LQKENI. The length of the CDR3 is 16 residues. V lost 3 bases, J lost 5 bases, and 10 bases stayed unmatched. CDR3 nucleotides: TGTGCCAGCTCACCCGGGAGACAGGGCAAAGATCAGCCCCAGCATTTT. Its translation is CASSPGRQGKDQPQHF. The full variable domain, completed using reference TRBV18 and TRBJ1-5, is NAGVMQNPRHLVRRRGQEARLRCSPMKGHSHVYWYRQLPEEGLKFMVYLQKENIIDESGMPKERFSAEFPKEGPSILRIQQVVRGDSAAYFCASSPGRQGKDQPQHFGDGTRLSIL.

This clone was recorded only once. The chain uses TRBV15 and TRBJ1-2; TRBD1 matches 7 bases. Looked up from germline, CDR1 is LNHNV and CDR2 is YYDKDF (reference sequence). This CDR3 contains 16 residues. V gave up 3 bases and J gave up 4 bases; unmatched junction bases: 11. The CDR3 DNA reads TGTGCCACCAGCAGGAGAGGAACAGGGGCGCCCTATGGCTACACCTTC. As protein: CATSRRGTGAPYGYTF.

This clone has only a few counts. V usage is TRBV7-9 and J usage is TRBJ1-4; D remains ambiguous. CDR3 length: 12 residues. Germline CDR1 reads SEHNR; CDR2 reads FQNEAQ (reference sequence). V lost 3 bases to trimming and J lost 8 bases, with 7 bases between them. CDR3 nucleotide sequence: TGTGCCAGCAGCTTGGATGGGGAAAAACTGTTTTTT. This encodes CASSLDGEKLFF.

The chain uses TRBV6-6 and TRBJ1-1; 7 bases line up with TRBD1. This CDR3 has 13 amino acids. V lost 7 bases to trimming and J lost 5 bases; unmatched junction nucleotides: 7. Germline values: CDR1 MNHNY, CDR2 SVGAGI (reference sequence). The CDR3 spells CASTRGGVTEAFF. CDR3 in DNA: TGTGCCAGCACCAGGGGGGGGGTGACTGAAGCTTTCTTT.

V gene TRBV28 combines with J gene TRBJ2-3; D is unclear. The CDR3 covers 15 residues. V was shortened by 6 bases and J by 5 bases, with 18 bases between the two germline ends. CDR1 is MDHEN, CDR2 SYDVKM, per germline. The CDR3 nucleotides read TGTGCCAGCAGCCTGATGGCAGCGCCCGGAGATACGCAGTATTTT. This translates into CASSLMAAPGDTQYF.

The chain carries TRBV28 and TRBJ1-6; weak D call: TRBD1 (5 bases). Germline-derived CDR1 and CDR2 are MDHEN and SYDVKM. The CDR3 runs 18 residues. V lost 3 bases to trimming and J lost 7 bases, with 22 bases between them. CDR3 loop: CASSLARVKRKANSPLHF. DNA for the CDR3: TGTGCCAGCAGTTTGGCCAGGGTGAAGAGAAAGGCCAATTCACCCCTCCACTTT. The variable domain in full, completed from reference TRBV28 and TRBJ1-6, reads DVKVTQSSRYLVKRTGEKVFLECVQDMDHENMFWYRQDPGLGLRLIYFSYDVKMKEKGDIPEGYSVSREKKERFSLILESASTNQTSMYLCASSLARVKRKANSPLHFGNGTRLTVT.

The rearrangement links TRBV23-1 to TRBJ1-3; D not certain. TRBV23-1 is an ORF for which the function is uncertain. Trimming pared 0 bases from V and 3 bases from J, leaving 18 bases between. The CDR3 is 18 amino acids. The chain's CDR3 is CASSQSTLVTVHGNTIYF. In DNA, the CDR3 is TGCGCCAGCAGTCAATCGACCCTCGTGACCGTCCATGGAAACACCATATATTTT.

The V call is TRBV28, the J call TRBJ2-7; 8 nucleotides match TRBD1. The CDR3 has 17 amino acids. Germline lookup yields CDR1 MDHEN and CDR2 SYDVKM. With 5 bases clipped from V and 5 bases from J, the junction kept 17 bases outside the gene matches. The CDR3 protein is CASSLSPLRDRYDEQYF. CDR3 DNA sequence: TGTGCCAGCAGTCTCTCCCCGCTACGGGACAGGTACGACGAGCAGTACTTC. Drawing the rest from reference TRBV28 and TRBJ2-7, the complete variable domain is DVKVTQSSRYLVKRTGEKVFLECVQDMDHENMFWYRQDPGLGLRLIYFSYDVKMKEKGDIPEGYSVSREKKERFSLILESASTNQTSMYLCASSLSPLRDRYDEQYFGPGTRLTVT.

The chain has TRBV18 and TRBJ2-7; TRBD2 matches at 10 bases. V trimming: 4 bases; J trimming: 3 bases; junction bases outside the gene matches: 21. CDR3 length: 20 amino acids. Germline CDR1 and CDR2: KGHSH and LQKENI. In DNA, the CDR3 is TGTGCCAGCTCACTCCGACAGGGCGGGCTAGCGGGAGTAATGGGCTACGAGCAGTACTTC. Its translation is CASSLRQGGLAGVMGYEQYF.

The chain links TRBV6-5 to TRBJ2-7, with D tentatively TRBD1 (5 bases). V lost 6 bases and J lost 6, with 15 bases in between. The CDR3 covers 13 residues. The germline CDR1 and CDR2 sequences are MNHEY and SVGAGI. In nucleotides, the CDR3 is TGTGCCAGCAGCGCAGGGATCCCCGGCGAGCAGTACTTC. Its protein is CASSAGIPGEQYF.